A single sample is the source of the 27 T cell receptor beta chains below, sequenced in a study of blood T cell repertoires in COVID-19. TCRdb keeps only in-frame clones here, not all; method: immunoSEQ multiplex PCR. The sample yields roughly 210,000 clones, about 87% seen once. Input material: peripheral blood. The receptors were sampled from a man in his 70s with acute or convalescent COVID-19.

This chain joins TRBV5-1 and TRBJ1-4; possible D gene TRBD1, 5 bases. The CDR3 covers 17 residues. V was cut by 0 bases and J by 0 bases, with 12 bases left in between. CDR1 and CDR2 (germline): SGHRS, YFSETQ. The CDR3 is CASSLVRGGTTNEKLFF. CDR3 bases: TGCGCCAGCAGCTTGGTACGGGGGGGTACAACTAATGAAAAACTGTTTTTT.

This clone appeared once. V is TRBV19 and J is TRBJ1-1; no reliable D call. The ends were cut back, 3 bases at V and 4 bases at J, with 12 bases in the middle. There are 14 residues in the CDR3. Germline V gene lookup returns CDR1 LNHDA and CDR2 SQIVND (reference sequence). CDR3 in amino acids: CASSITGAGTEAFF. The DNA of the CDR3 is TGTGCCAGTAGTATCACCGGTGCGGGCACTGAAGCTTTCTTT. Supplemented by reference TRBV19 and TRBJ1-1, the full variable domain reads DGGITQSPKYLFRKEGQNVTLSCEQNLNHDAMYWYRQDPGQGLRLIYYSQIVNDFQKGDIAEGYSVSREKKESFPLTVTSAQKNPTAFYLCASSITGAGTEAFFGQGTRLTVV.

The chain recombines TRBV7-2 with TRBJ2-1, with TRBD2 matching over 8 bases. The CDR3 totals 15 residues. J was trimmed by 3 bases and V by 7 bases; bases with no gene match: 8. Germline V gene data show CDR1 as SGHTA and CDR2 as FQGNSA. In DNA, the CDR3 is TGTGCCAGCAAAGGGCGGCTAGCGGGCTACAATGAGCAGTTCTTC. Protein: CASKGRLAGYNEQFF. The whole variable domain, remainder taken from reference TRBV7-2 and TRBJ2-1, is GAGVSQSPSNKVTEKGKDVELRCDPISGHTALYWYRQSLGQGLEFLIYFQGNSAPDKSGLPSDRFSAERTGGSVSTLTIQRTQQEDSAVYLCASKGRLAGYNEQFFGPGTRLTVL.

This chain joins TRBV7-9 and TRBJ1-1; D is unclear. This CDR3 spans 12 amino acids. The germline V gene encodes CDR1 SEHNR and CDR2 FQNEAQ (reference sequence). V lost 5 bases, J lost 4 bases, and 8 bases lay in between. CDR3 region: CASSPVLTEAFF. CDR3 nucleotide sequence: TGTGCCAGCAGCCCCGTCCTCACTGAAGCTTTCTTT.

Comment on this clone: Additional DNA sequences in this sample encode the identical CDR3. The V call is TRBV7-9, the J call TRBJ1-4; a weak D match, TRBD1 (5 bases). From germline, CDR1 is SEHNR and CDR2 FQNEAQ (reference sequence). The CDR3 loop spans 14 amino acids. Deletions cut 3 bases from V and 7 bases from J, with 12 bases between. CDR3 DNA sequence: TGTGCCAGCAGCTTCGGCCAGGGAGGTGAAAAACTGTTTTTT. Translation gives CASSFGQGGEKLFF.

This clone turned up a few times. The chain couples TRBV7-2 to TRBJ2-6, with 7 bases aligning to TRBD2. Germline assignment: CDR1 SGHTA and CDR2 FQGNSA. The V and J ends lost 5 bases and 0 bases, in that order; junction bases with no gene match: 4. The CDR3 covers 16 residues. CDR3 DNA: TGTGCCAGCAGCCCCGGGGGGACCTCTGGGGCCAACGTCCTGACTTTC. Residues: CASSPGGTSGANVLTF. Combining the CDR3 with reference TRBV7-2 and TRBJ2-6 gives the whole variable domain GAGVSQSPSNKVTEKGKDVELRCDPISGHTALYWYRQSLGQGLEFLIYFQGNSAPDKSGLPSDRFSAERTGGSVSTLTIQRTQQEDSAVYLCASSPGGTSGANVLTFGAGSRLTVL.

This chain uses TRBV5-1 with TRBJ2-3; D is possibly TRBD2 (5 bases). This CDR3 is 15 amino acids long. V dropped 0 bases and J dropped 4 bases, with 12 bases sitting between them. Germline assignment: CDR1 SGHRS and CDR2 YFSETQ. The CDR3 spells CASSLAGNEADTQYF. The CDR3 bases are TGCGCCAGCAGCTTGGCGGGGAATGAGGCAGATACGCAGTATTTT.

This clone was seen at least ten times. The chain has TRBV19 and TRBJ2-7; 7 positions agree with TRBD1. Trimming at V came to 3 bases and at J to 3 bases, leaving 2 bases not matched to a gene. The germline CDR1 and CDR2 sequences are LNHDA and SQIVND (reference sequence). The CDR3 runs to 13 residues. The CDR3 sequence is CASSIRQGYEQYF. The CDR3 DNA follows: TGTGCCAGTAGTATCCGACAGGGCTACGAGCAGTACTTC.

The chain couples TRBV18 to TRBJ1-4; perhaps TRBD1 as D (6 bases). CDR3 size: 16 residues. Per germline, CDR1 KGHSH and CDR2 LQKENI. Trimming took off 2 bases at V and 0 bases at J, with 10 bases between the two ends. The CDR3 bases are TGTGCCAGCTCACCAGGGACAACTGCAACTAATGAAAAACTGTTTTTT. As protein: CASSPGTTATNEKLFF.

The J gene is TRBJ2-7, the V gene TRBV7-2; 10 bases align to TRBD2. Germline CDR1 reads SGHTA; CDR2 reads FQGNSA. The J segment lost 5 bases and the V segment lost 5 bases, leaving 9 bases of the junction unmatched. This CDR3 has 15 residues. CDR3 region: CASSQASSGRNEQYF. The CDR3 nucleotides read TGTGCCAGCAGCCAAGCTTCTAGCGGGAGAAACGAGCAGTACTTC.

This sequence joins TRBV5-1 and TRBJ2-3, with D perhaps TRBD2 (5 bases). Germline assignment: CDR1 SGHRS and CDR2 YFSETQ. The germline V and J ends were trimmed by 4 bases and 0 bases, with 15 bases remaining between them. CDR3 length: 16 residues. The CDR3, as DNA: TGCGCCAGCAGCCCTGAGGGAGCACCCAGCACAGATACGCAGTATTTT. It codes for CASSPEGAPSTDTQYF.

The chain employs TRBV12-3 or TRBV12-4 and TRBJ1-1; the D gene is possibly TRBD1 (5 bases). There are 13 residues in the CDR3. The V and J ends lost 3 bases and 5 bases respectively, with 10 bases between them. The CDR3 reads CASSLGGRTEAFF. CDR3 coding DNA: TGTGCCAGCAGTTTGGGGGGTAGGACTGAAGCTTTCTTT.

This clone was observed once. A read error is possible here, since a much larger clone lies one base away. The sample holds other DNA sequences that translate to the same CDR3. The DNA for the CDR3 is TGCGCCAGCAGCTTGGCCGGAACTACCTACGAGCAGTACTTC. Protein product: CASSLAGTTYEQYF. V gene TRBV5-1 combines with J gene TRBJ2-7; D uncertain. V lost 0 bases to trimming and J lost 2 bases, with 9 bases between them. The CDR3 loop spans 14 amino acids. Germline V CDR1 and CDR2: SGHRS, YFSETQ.

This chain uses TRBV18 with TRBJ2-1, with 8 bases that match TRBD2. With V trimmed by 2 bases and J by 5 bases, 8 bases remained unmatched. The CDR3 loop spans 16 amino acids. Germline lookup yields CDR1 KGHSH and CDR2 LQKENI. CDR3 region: CASSPFVSGRDNEQFF. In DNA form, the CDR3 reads TGTGCCAGCTCACCATTCGTAAGCGGGAGAGACAATGAGCAGTTCTTC. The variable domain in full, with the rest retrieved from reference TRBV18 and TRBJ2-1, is NAGVMQNPRHLVRRRGQEARLRCSPMKGHSHVYWYRQLPEEGLKFMVYLQKENIIDESGMPKERFSAEFPKEGPSILRIQQVVRGDSAAYFCASSPFVSGRDNEQFFGPGTRLTVL.

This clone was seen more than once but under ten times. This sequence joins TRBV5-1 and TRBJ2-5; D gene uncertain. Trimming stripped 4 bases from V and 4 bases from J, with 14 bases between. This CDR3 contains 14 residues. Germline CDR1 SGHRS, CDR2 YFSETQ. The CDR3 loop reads CASSDADSRETQYF. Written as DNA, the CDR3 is TGCGCCAGCAGCGACGCGGATTCCCGAGAGACCCAGTACTTC.

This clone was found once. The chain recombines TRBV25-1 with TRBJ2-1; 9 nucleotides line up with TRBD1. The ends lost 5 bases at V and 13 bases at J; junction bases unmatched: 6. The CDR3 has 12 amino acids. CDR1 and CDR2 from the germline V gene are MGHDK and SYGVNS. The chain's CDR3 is CASSFEGQGQFF. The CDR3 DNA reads TGTGCCAGCAGTTTCGAGGGACAGGGTCAGTTCTTC.

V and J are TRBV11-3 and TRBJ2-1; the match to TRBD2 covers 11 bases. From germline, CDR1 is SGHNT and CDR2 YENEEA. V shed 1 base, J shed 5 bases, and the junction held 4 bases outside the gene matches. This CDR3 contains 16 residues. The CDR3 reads CASSLGGLAANNEQFF. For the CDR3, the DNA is TGTGCCAGCAGCTTAGGGGGACTAGCGGCGAACAATGAGCAGTTCTTC.

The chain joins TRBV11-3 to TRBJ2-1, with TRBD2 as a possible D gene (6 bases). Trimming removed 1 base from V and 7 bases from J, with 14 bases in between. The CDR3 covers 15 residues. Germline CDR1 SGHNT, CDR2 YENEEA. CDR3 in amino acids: CASSLGAGTMNEQFF. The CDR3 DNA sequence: TGTGCCAGCAGCTTAGGGGCGGGAACGATGAATGAGCAGTTCTTC.

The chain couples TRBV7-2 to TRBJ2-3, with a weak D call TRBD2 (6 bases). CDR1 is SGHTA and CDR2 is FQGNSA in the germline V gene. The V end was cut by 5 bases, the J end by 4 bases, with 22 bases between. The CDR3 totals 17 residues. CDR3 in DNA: TGTGCCAGCAGCGGGCGACTAGTCGGGATCCCGGCAGATACGCAGTATTTT. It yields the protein CASSGRLVGIPADTQYF.

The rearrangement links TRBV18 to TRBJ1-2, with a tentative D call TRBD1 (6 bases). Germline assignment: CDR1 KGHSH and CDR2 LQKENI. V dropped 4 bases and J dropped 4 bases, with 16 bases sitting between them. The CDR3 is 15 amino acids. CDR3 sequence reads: CASSLTGTPSYGYTF. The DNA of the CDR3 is TGTGCCAGCTCACTTACCGGGACACCAAGCTATGGCTACACCTTC.

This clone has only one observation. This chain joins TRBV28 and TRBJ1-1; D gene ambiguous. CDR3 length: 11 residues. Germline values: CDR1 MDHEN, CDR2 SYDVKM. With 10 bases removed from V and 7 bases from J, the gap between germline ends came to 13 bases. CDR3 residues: CATGFAVEAFF. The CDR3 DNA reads TGTGCCACCGGGTTCGCGGTTGAAGCTTTCTTT.

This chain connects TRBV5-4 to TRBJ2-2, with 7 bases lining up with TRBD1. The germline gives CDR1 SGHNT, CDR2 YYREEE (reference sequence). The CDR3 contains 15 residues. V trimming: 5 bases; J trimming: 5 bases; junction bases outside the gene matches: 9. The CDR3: CASRPDRSGTGELFF. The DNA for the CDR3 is TGTGCCAGCAGACCGGACAGGAGTGGGACCGGGGAGCTGTTTTTT.

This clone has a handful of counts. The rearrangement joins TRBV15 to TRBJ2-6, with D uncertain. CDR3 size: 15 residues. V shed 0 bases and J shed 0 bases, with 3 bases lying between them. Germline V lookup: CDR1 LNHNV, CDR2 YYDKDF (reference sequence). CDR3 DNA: TGTGCCACCAGCAGAGACCTCTCTGGGGCCAACGTCCTGACTTTC. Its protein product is CATSRDLSGANVLTF. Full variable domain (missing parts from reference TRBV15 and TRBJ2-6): DAMVIQNPRYQVTQFGKPVTLSCSQTLNHNVMYWYQQKSSQAPKLLFHYYDKDFNNEADTPDNFQSRRPNTSFCFLDIRSPGLGDTAMYLCATSRDLSGANVLTFGAGSRLTVL.

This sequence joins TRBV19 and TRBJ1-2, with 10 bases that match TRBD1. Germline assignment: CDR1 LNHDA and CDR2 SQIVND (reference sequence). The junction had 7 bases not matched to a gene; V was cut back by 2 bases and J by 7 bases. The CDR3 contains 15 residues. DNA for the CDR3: TGTGCCAGTAGTATAATTCTGGGACAGGGGATTGGCTACACCTTC. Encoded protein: CASSIILGQGIGYTF.

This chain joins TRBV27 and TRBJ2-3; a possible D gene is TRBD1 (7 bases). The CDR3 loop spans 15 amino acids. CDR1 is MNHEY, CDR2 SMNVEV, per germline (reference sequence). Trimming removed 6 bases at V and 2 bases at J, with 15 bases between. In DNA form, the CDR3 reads TGTGCCAGCAGGGCGACAGGGAGGTTCACAGATACGCAGTATTTT. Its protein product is CASRATGRFTDTQYF.

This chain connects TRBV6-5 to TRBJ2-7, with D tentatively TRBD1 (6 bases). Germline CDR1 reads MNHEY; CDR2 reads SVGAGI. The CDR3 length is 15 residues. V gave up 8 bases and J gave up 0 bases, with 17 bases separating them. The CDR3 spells CASSGQFQSSYEQYF. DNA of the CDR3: TGTGCCAGCTCTGGACAGTTTCAATCCTCCTACGAGCAGTACTTC.

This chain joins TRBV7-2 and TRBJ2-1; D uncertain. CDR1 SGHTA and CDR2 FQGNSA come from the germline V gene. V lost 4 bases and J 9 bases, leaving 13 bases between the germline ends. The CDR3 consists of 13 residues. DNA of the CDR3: TGTGCCAGCAGCTCGAACCAGAGAGGTGAGCAGTTCTTC. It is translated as CASSSNQRGEQFF.